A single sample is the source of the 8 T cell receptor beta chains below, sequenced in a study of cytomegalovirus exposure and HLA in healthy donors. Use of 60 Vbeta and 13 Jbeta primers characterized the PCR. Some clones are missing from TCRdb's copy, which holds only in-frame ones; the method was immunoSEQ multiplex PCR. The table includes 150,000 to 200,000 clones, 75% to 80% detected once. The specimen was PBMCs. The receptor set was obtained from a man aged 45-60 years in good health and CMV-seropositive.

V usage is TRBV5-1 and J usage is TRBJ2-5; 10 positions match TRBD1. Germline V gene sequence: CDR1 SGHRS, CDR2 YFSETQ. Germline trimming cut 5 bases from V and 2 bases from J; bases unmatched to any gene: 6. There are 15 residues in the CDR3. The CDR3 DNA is TGCGCCAGCAGGATTGGGACAGGGGATCAAGAGACCCAGTACTTC. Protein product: CASRIGTGDQETQYF. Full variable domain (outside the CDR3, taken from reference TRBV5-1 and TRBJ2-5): KAGVTQTPRYLIKTRGQQVTLSCSPISGHRSVSWYQQTPGQGLQFLFEYFSETQRNKGNFPGRFSGRQFSNSRSEMNVSTLELGDSALYLCASRIGTGDQETQYFGPGTRLLVL.

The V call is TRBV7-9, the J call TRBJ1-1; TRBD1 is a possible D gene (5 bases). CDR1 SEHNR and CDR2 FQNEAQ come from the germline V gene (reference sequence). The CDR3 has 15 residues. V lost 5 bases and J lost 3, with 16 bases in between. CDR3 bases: TGTGCCAGCAGCAACGGGGGGGTGAGTTACACTGAAGCTTTCTTT. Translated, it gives CASSNGGVSYTEAFF.

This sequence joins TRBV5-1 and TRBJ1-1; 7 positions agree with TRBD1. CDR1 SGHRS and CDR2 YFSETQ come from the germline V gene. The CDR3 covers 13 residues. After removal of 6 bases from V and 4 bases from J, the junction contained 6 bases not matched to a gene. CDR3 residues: CASTPGGGTEAFF. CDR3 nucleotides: TGCGCCAGCACCCCAGGGGGTGGCACTGAAGCTTTCTTT.

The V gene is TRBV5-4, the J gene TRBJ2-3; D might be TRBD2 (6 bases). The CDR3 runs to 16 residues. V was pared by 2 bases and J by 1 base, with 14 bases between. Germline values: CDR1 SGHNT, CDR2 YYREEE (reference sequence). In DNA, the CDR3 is TGTGCCAGCAGCTTAGGAGGGCGAGTGGGCACAGATACGCAGTATTTT. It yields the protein CASSLGGRVGTDTQYF.

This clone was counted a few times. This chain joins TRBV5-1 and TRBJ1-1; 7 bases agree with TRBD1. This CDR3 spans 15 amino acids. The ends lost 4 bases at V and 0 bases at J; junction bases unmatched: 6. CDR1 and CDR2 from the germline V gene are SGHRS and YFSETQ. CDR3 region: CASSGMTGMNTEAFF. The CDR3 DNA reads TGCGCCAGCAGCGGAATGACAGGGATGAACACTGAAGCTTTCTTT.

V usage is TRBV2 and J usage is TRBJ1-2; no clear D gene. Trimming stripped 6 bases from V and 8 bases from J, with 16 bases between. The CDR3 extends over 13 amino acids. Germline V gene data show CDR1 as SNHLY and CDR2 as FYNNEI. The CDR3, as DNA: TGTGCCAGCAGGGACGAGGACTACCTAGGCTACACCTTC. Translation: CASRDEDYLGYTF.

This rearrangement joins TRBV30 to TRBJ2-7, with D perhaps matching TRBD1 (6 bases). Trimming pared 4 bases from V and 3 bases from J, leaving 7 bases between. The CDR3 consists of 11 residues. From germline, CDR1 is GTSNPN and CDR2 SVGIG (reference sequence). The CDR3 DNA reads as TGTGCCTGGACGGACAGCTACGAGCAGTACTTC. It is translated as CAWTDSYEQYF.

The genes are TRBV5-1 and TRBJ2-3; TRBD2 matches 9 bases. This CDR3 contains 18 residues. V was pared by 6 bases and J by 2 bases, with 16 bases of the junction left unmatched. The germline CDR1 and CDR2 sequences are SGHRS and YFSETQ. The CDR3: CASTTFGVAGAYTDTQYF. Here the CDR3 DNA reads TGCGCCAGCACCACCTTCGGAGTAGCGGGGGCCTACACAGATACGCAGTATTTT.